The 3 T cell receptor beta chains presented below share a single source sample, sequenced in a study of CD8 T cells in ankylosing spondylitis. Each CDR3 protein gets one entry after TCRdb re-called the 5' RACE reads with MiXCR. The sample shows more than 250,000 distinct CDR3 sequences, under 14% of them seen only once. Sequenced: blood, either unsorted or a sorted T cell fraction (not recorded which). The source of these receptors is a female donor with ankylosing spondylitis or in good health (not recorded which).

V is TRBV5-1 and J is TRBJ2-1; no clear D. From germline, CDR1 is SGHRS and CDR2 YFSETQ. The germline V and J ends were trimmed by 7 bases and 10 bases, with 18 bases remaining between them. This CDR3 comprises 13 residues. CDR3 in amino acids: CASGRARASEQFF. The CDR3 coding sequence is TGCGCCAGCGGACGGGCCCGGGCCTCAGAGCAGTTCTTC.

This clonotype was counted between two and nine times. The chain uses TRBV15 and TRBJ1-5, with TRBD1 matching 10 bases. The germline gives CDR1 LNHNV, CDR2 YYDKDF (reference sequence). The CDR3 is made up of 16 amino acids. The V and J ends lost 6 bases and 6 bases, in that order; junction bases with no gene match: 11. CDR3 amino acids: CATRSGQGVNSQPQHF. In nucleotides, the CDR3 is TGTGCCACCAGGAGCGGACAGGGGGTAAATAGTCAGCCCCAGCATTTT. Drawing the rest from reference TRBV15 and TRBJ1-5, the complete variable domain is DAMVIQNPRYQVTQFGKPVTLSCSQTLNHNVMYWYQQKSSQAPKLLFHYYDKDFNNEADTPDNFQSRRPNTSFCFLDIRSPGLGDTAMYLCATRSGQGVNSQPQHFGDGTRLSIL.

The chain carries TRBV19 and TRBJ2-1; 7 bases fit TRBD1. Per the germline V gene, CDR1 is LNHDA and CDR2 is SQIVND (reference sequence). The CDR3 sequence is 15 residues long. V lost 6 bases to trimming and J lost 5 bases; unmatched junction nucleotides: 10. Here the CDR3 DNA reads TGTGCCAGTAGCCTTCAGGGGGTCGATCACAATGAGCAGTTCTTC. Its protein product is CASSLQGVDHNEQFF. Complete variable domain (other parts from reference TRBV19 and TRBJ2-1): DGGITQSPKYLFRKEGQNVTLSCEQNLNHDAMYWYRQDPGQGLRLIYYSQIVNDFQKGDIAEGYSVSREKKESFPLTVTSAQKNPTAFYLCASSLQGVDHNEQFFGPGTRLTVL.